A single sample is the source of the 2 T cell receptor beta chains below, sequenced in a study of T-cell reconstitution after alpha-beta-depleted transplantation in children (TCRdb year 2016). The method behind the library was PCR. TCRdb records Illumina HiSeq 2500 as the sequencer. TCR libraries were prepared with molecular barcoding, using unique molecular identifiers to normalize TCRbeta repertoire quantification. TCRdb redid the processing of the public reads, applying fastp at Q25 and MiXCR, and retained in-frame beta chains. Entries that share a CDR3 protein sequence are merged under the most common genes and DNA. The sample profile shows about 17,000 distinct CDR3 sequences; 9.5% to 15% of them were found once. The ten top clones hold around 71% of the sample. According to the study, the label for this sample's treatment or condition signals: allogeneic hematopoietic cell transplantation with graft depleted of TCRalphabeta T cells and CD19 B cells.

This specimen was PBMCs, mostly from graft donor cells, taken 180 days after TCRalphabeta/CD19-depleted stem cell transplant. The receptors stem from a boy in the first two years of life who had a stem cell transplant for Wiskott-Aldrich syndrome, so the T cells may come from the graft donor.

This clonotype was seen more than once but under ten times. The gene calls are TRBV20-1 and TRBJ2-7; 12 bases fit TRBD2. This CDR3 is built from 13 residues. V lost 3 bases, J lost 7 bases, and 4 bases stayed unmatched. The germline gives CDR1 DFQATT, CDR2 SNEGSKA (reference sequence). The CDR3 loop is CSARTSGRNEQYF. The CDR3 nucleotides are TGCAGTGCTAGGACTAGCGGGAGAAATGAGCAGTACTTC.

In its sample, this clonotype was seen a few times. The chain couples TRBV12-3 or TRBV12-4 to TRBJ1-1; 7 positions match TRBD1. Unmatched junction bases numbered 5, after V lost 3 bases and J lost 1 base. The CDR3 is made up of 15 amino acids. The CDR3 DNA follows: TGTGCCAGCAGTTTTCAGGGGGTGACGAACACTGAAGCTTTCTTT. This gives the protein CASSFQGVTNTEAFF.